This T cell receptor (beta chain) was identified in a study of cytomegalovirus exposure and HLA in healthy donors. Background on the study: A subsequent analysis reported that the 95 to 150 validation repertoires were produced on the same platform that had also been used for the roughly 670 first-cohort repertoires.

V was clipped by 4 bases and J by 8 bases, with 6 bases between them. This CDR3 has 12 amino acids. Germline V gene data show CDR1 as SEHNR and CDR2 as FQNEAQ (reference sequence). General observations from the study: Published work reported that the classifier diagnosed cytomegalovirus status with high specificity and sensitivity.

Concerning this clone itself: What it binds is not known.

The table came from immunoSEQ multiplex PCR; TCRdb's copy has only in-frame clones and leaves some out. Altogether roughly 330,000 clones are present, around 90% being singletons, with the ten largest covering roughly 1.2%. This TCR derives from a woman in her twenties or thirties in good health and CMV-seropositive. The J gene is TRBJ1-6, the V gene TRBV7-9; D gene uncertain. Sample: PBMCs. Here the CDR3 DNA reads TGTGCCAGCAGCTCCCAAGATTCACCCCTCCACTTT. This sequence encodes CASSSQDSPLHF. Drawing the rest from reference TRBV7-9 and TRBJ1-6, the complete variable domain is DTGVSQNPRHKITKRGQNVTFRCDPISEHNRLYWYRQTLGQGPEFLTYFQNEAQLEKSRLLSDRFSAERPKGSFSTLEIQRTEQGDSAMYLCASSSQDSPLHFGNGTRLTVT.